This T cell receptor (beta chain) comes out of a study of regulatory T cells in long-lasting Graves disease. The time point was: newly diagnosed GD, antithyroid drugs for less than 3 months. The TCR library was made from RNA extracted from PBMCs. Each of the patients was recruited from an endocrinology department situated in Xi'an, China. This CDR3 has 17 residues. CDR1 is SGHKS, CDR2 YYEKEE, per germline (reference sequence). Trimming cost V 3 bases and J 5 bases; bases outside gene matches: 17. The TCR beta library used iRepertoire HTBI primers with Arm-PCR amplification of CDR3. TCRdb analysed the multiplex PCR reads with MiXCR anew, one entry per CDR3 protein. The data hold 550,000 to 700,000 distinct CDR3 sequences, with 15% to 20% observed a single time. This same sample was also taken into another study, of T cells in Graves' hyperthyroidism and ophthalmopathy.

The V and J genes are TRBV5-5 and TRBJ2-7; 7 nucleotides agree with TRBD2. This clonotype was sampled from a man aged 18 to 29 with Graves disease. Sequenced material: peripheral blood mononuclear cells (PBMCs), taken at new diagnosis, from a patient treated with antithyroid drugs. The CDR3 sequence is CASSWTEDGGWNHEQYF. DNA for the CDR3: TGTGCCAGCAGCTGGACCGAAGACGGGGGGTGGAACCACGAGCAGTACTTC.